The 22 T cell receptor beta chains presented below share a single source sample, sequenced in a study of monozygotic twins with cystic fibrosis. Produced via immunoSEQ multiplex PCR; TCRdb's table is partial and in-frame only. Among tens of thousands of clones, roughly 90% were seen once, and the ten largest hold roughly 0.9%. The sequencing sample was made of blood. Receptor source: a girl aged 2-9 years with cystic fibrosis.

The chain recombines TRBV29-1 with TRBJ2-3; 8 bases agree with TRBD1. The V segment lost 7 bases and the J segment 1 base; nucleotides outside the gene matches: 10. From germline, CDR1 is SQVTM and CDR2 ANQGSEA. The CDR3 is made up of 15 amino acids. CDR3 loop: CSAHPDRAGTDTQYF. The CDR3 DNA is TGCAGCGCTCATCCGGACAGGGCCGGCACAGATACGCAGTATTTT.

This clone was seen just once. The chain carries TRBV18 and TRBJ1-2; D may be TRBD1 (6 bases). The germline gives CDR1 KGHSH, CDR2 LQKENI. There are 13 residues in the CDR3. The V and J ends lost 6 bases and 4 bases respectively, with 12 bases between them. The CDR3 DNA reads TGTGCCAGCTCTCTAGGGGGAAGCTATGGCTACACCTTC. Translation: CASSLGGSYGYTF.

This clone is a singleton in its sample. V usage is TRBV19 and J usage is TRBJ1-1, with a tentative D call TRBD1 (5 bases). Germline CDR1 reads LNHDA; CDR2 reads SQIVND (reference sequence). The germline V and J ends were trimmed by 6 bases and 4 bases, with 12 bases remaining between them. The CDR3 consists of 13 residues. The CDR3 DNA is TGTGCCAGTAGCTCCAGTGGGGGCACTGAAGCTTTCTTT. Its protein product is CASSSSGGTEAFF.

The chain joins TRBV7-8 to TRBJ2-7; D is possibly TRBD1 (6 bases). CDR1 and CDR2 from the germline V gene are SGHVS and FQNEAQ. This CDR3 region has 12 residues. Trimming took 4 bases from V and 7 from J, leaving 11 bases between them. The CDR3 DNA reads as TGTGCCAGCAGCTCACAGGGTGGAGAGCAGTACTTC. Translated: CASSSQGGEQYF.

The J gene is TRBJ1-6, the V gene TRBV19; D perhaps matches TRBD1 (5 bases). The germline V gene has CDR1 LNHDA and CDR2 SQIVND (reference sequence). Trimming took off 5 bases at V and 0 bases at J, with 14 bases between the two ends. The CDR3 runs to 17 residues. DNA for the CDR3: TGTGCCAGTAGTCCGTGGGGGTCGAGCTCCTATAATTCACCCCTCCACTTT. Protein product: CASSPWGSSSYNSPLHF.

V usage is TRBV7-6 and J usage is TRBJ2-7; 12 bases are a match to TRBD2. The V and J ends lost 5 bases and 4 bases, in that order; junction bases with no gene match: 3. The CDR3 sequence is 14 residues long. Germline CDR1 and CDR2: SGHVS and FNYEAQ. The DNA for the CDR3 is TGTGCCAGCAGCCCGACTAGCGGGGGATACGAGCAGTACTTC. Its translation: CASSPTSGGYEQYF.

This rearrangement joins TRBV29-1 to TRBJ2-7, with 11 bases lining up with TRBD1. This CDR3 comprises 14 residues. Germline loops: CDR1 SQVTM, CDR2 ANQGSEA. The junction had 12 bases not matched to a gene; V was cut back by 7 bases and J by 7 bases. Here the CDR3 DNA reads TGCAGCGCCATGGACAGGGGGCTGACTAGAGAGCAGTACTTC. Translated: CSAMDRGLTREQYF.

This sequence joins TRBV7-9 and TRBJ1-6, with D perhaps TRBD1 (6 bases). V lost 1 base to trimming and J lost 5 bases, with 9 bases between them. Per germline, CDR1 SEHNR and CDR2 FQNEAQ (reference sequence). The CDR3 has 15 amino acids. CDR3 nucleotides: TGTGCCAGCAGCTTAGGGACAGCTGATAATTCACCCCTCCACTTT. This translates into CASSLGTADNSPLHF.

This chain links TRBV6-6 with TRBJ2-5, with D possibly being TRBD1 (5 bases). The germline CDR1 and CDR2 sequences are MNHNY and SVGAGI (reference sequence). The CDR3 consists of 12 residues. Written as DNA, the CDR3 is TGTGCTACGGTAGGGGTCGGAGAGACCCAGTACTTC. This sequence encodes CATVGVGETQYF.

The V gene is TRBV5-1, the J gene TRBJ2-1, with D possibly called TRBD1 or TRBD2 (5 bases each). Germline CDR1 and CDR2: SGHRS and YFSETQ. The V end was cut by 6 bases, the J end by 4 bases, with 14 bases between. The CDR3 spans 14 residues. The CDR3 nucleotides read TGCGCCAGCACCGGGACCGCCGTTTACAATGAGCAGTTCTTC. This translates into CASTGTAVYNEQFF.

The chain employs TRBV10-3 and TRBJ2-1; D is unresolved. The CDR3 is 15 amino acids. Trimming pared 3 bases from V and 1 base from J, leaving 10 bases between. The germline V gene encodes CDR1 ENHRY and CDR2 SYGVKD. The CDR3 DNA reads TGTGCCATCAGTGACCCCAAGGAATCCTACAATGAGCAGTTCTTC. Translating it yields CAISDPKESYNEQFF.

J is TRBJ2-7 and V is TRBV2, with TRBD1 identical over 7 bases. Trimming at V came to 7 bases and at J to 3 bases, leaving 9 bases not matched to a gene. CDR1 is SNHLY, CDR2 FYNNEI, per germline. The CDR3 is 14 amino acids. The CDR3, as DNA: TGTGCCAGCAATCTGGGACAGAGATTCTACGAGCAGTACTTC. Amino acid sequence: CASNLGQRFYEQYF.

In its sample, this clone was seen once. The rearrangement links TRBV19 to TRBJ1-1; D is uncertain. Looked up from germline, CDR1 is LNHDA and CDR2 is SQIVND (reference sequence). The CDR3 contains 13 residues. The V gene lost 4 bases and the J gene lost 0 bases, with 6 bases spanning the gap. The CDR3, as DNA: TGTGCCAGTAGTACCCACATGAACACTGAAGCTTTCTTT. It yields the protein CASSTHMNTEAFF.

The chain combines TRBV13 with TRBJ1-6; D remains unclear. The CDR3 has 16 residues. V was clipped by 3 bases and J by 1 base, with 10 bases between them. The germline V gene has CDR1 PRHDT and CDR2 FYEKMQ (reference sequence). CDR3: CASSFGVKSYNSPLHF. The CDR3 DNA reads as TGTGCCAGCAGCTTTGGGGTCAAATCCTATAATTCACCCCTCCACTTT.

The chain has TRBV27 and TRBJ2-7; TRBD1 matches 8 bases. This CDR3 contains 13 residues. Germline lookup yields CDR1 MNHEY and CDR2 SMNVEV (reference sequence). With V trimmed by 5 bases and J by 4 bases, 4 bases remained unmatched. In DNA form, the CDR3 reads TGTGCCAGCAGTCCCTACAGGGGGTACGAGCAGTACTTC. Translated, it gives CASSPYRGYEQYF.

V gene TRBV7-6 combines with J gene TRBJ2-5; D is tentatively TRBD1 or TRBD2 (5 bases each). Trimming removed 5 bases from V and 3 bases from J, with 16 bases in between. Germline V lookup: CDR1 SGHVS, CDR2 FNYEAQ. The CDR3 runs 15 residues. The CDR3 DNA is TGTGCCAGCAGCGGTGATGGGGGTGTAGAAGAGACCCAGTACTTC. As protein: CASSGDGGVEETQYF.

This chain links TRBV19 with TRBJ1-6; D unresolved. V was clipped by 10 bases and J by 0 bases, with 10 bases between them. From germline, CDR1 is LNHDA and CDR2 SQIVND (reference sequence). There are 14 residues in the CDR3. CDR3 coding DNA: TGTGCCACTCAGCCGAGCTCCTATAATTCACCCCTCCACTTT. Translating it yields CATQPSSYNSPLHF.

This clone has only a few counts. This sequence joins TRBV5-1 and TRBJ1-1; TRBD1 matches at 8 bases. The V and J ends lost 0 bases and 3 bases, in that order; junction bases with no gene match: 7. There are 16 residues in the CDR3. CDR1 is SGHRS and CDR2 is YFSETQ in the germline V gene. DNA for the CDR3: TGCGCCAGCAGCTTGGGGACAGGGAAGGGGGACACTGAAGCTTTCTTT. Translated: CASSLGTGKGDTEAFF. Combining the CDR3 with reference TRBV5-1 and TRBJ1-1 gives the whole variable domain KAGVTQTPRYLIKTRGQQVTLSCSPISGHRSVSWYQQTPGQGLQFLFEYFSETQRNKGNFPGRFSGRQFSNSRSEMNVSTLELGDSALYLCASSLGTGKGDTEAFFGQGTRLTVV.

V is TRBV18 and J is TRBJ1-1; tentatively, D is TRBD1 (6 bases). Trimming removed 3 bases at V and 3 bases at J, with 8 bases between. This CDR3 is 13 amino acids long. Germline values: CDR1 KGHSH, CDR2 LQKENI. The CDR3 loop is CASSPRTDTEAFF. The CDR3 DNA sequence: TGTGCCAGCTCACCTCGGACAGACACTGAAGCTTTCTTT.

As DNA, the CDR3 is TGCGCCAGCAGCCAAGACGTGGGTAATGAAAAACTGTTTTTT. It translates to CASSQDVGNEKLFF. This rearrangement joins TRBV4-3 to TRBJ1-4; no reliable D call. V lost 0 bases and J 4 bases, leaving 6 bases between the germline ends. Germline V gives CDR1 LGHNA, CDR2 YSLEER. This CDR3 contains 14 residues.

This clone was observed a few times. V and J are TRBV6-1 and TRBJ1-4; D remains unclear. Germline V lookup: CDR1 MNHNS, CDR2 SASEGT. V was shortened by 2 bases and J by 13 bases, with 14 bases between the two germline ends. The CDR3 covers 13 residues. The CDR3 is CASSERSFGGLFF. The CDR3 nucleotides are TGTGCCAGCAGTGAACGTTCGTTCGGAGGACTGTTTTTT.

The chain is built from TRBV6-5 and TRBJ1-4, with 7 bases matching TRBD1. Losses at the gene ends were 7 bases for V and 6 bases for J; bases not matched to a gene: 8. The germline gives CDR1 MNHEY, CDR2 SVGAGI. The length of the CDR3 is 14 residues. CDR3 coding DNA: TGTGCCAGCACCGTCTACAGGGGTTATGAAAAACTGTTTTTT. The encoded protein is CASTVYRGYEKLFF.